This paragraph covers one TCR beta chain sequence. The antigen remains unidentified. The data derive from a study of CXCR3-negative and CXCR3-positive naive CD8 T cells. Notes on the study in general: More hydrophobic TRB CDR3s were found in CXCR3-positive naive cells than in CXCR3-negative naive cells. Much lower diversity was found in memory CD8+ cells, while both naive subsets had comparably high diversity. After cryopreservation, expression of CXCR3 was partially reduced, and most assays were run with fresh PBMCs.

Libraries were UMI-labeled 5' RACE TRB cDNA. Reanalyzing the 5' RACE reads, TCRdb keeps one entry per CDR3 protein, without DNA. The listing records around 90,000 distinct CDR3 sequences. CD8+ T cell subsets were each sorted in triplicate, around 300,000 cells apiece. Germline V gene data show CDR1 as MDHEN and CDR2 as SYDVKM. CDR3 length: 15 residues. The rearrangement joins TRBV28 to TRBJ2-7; no DNA is available, so the TRBD1 call from TCRdb remains unchecked. This TCR was recovered from a human donor in good health. Some clones in this sample may be carry-over from other donors' samples. Sequenced sample: naive CXCR3- CD8+ T cells from blood. Subset noted: CD45RO-CCR7+CD27+CD95- naive CD8+ T cells lacking CXCR3 (TNR3-). The CDR3 region is CASSLGAGEYGEQYF.